This paragraph covers one T cell receptor (beta chain) sequence. These data originate in a study of T cell changes during pregnancy in multiple sclerosis. Profiled with immunoSEQ multiplex PCR; TCRdb holds only in-frame clones, not every one. The table lists tens of thousands of clones, just under 95% of them singletons. The CDR3 spans 15 residues. Germline lookup yields CDR1 LNHDA and CDR2 SQIVND (reference sequence). V trimming: 2 bases; J trimming: 1 base; junction bases outside the gene matches: 2. The sequence derives from a female donor in good health, enrolled as a control in a pregnancy study. This chain connects TRBV19 to TRBJ2-5, with 9 bases identical to TRBD2. This specimen was peripheral blood, taken in the second trimester of pregnancy. The CDR3 is CASSILAGSQETQYF. The DNA for the CDR3 is TGTGCCAGTAGTATACTAGCGGGATCCCAAGAGACCCAGTACTTC.